Listed below are T cell receptor beta chains from one sample, sequenced in a study of cytomegalovirus exposure and HLA in healthy donors. Produced via immunoSEQ multiplex PCR; TCRdb's table is partial and in-frame only. The table shows around 100,000 clones, with around four fifths occurring only once. Sequencing was performed on PBMCs. These receptors were collected from a man aged 35 to 55 in good health and CMV-seronegative. CDR3s include the opening cysteine and the closing phenylalanine or tryptophan.

j_call: TRBJ1-2; v_call: TRBV19; cdr3_aa: CASGGQGNYGYTF
j_call: TRBJ2-5; v_call: TRBV2; cdr3_aa: CASSGGLTYQETQYF
j_call: TRBJ2-7; v_call: TRBV7-2; cdr3_aa: CASSFRALGRDEQYF
j_call: TRBJ2-7; v_call: TRBV7-2; cdr3_aa: CASSLDQGSYEQYF
j_call: TRBJ2-1; v_call: TRBV11-3; cdr3_aa: CASSPRTPAYNEQFF
j_call: TRBJ1-6; v_call: TRBV6-1; cdr3_aa: CAESRTSSYNSPLHF
j_call: TRBJ2-5; v_call: TRBV19; cdr3_aa: CASTAETGFRETQYF
j_call: TRBJ2-1; v_call: TRBV2; cdr3_aa: CASIPLAGYDNEQFF
j_call: TRBJ2-7; v_call: TRBV7-8; cdr3_aa: CASSVIGAGSYEQYF
j_call: TRBJ1-2; v_call: TRBV7-9; cdr3_aa: CASSPSTGGGYGYTF
j_call: TRBJ2-7; v_call: TRBV20-1; cdr3_aa: CSALLYEQYF
j_call: TRBJ2-3; v_call: TRBV19; cdr3_aa: CASSIRASGDRGDTQYF
j_call: TRBJ1-5; v_call: TRBV5-1; cdr3_aa: CASSLLGQGNGEPQHF
j_call: TRBJ1-6; v_call: TRBV4-3; cdr3_aa: CASSQVRQFPFSPLHF
j_call: TRBJ2-5; v_call: TRBV9; cdr3_aa: CASSVGLAGGTETQYF
j_call: TRBJ2-3; v_call: TRBV5-4; cdr3_aa: CASSRDGLAGDTQYF
j_call: TRBJ2-3; v_call: TRBV7-6; cdr3_aa: CASSTPGSSGGTDTQYF
j_call: TRBJ2-3; v_call: TRBV5-6; cdr3_aa: CASSPQRGGPTDTQYF
j_call: TRBJ2-3; v_call: TRBV7-9; cdr3_aa: CASSLGGGGYTDTQYF
j_call: TRBJ1-5; v_call: TRBV5-4; cdr3_aa: CASSPGGDGGNQPQHF
j_call: TRBJ1-4; v_call: TRBV19; cdr3_aa: CASSIGAATNEKLFF
j_call: TRBJ2-3; v_call: TRBV4-2; cdr3_aa: CASRGGRGAGTDTQYF
j_call: TRBJ1-1; v_call: TRBV11-3; cdr3_aa: CASSLGRGEPNTEAFF
j_call: TRBJ2-5; v_call: TRBV6-4; cdr3_aa: CASSEERGETRYF
j_call: TRBJ1-1; v_call: TRBV10-3; cdr3_aa: CAIMPGMNTEAFF
j_call: TRBJ1-2; v_call: TRBV2; cdr3_aa: CASTLTGGGNYGYTF
j_call: TRBJ1-2; v_call: TRBV21-1; cdr3_aa: CASSKRTGNYTF
j_call: TRBJ1-2; v_call: TRBV9; cdr3_aa: CASKQSTYGYTF